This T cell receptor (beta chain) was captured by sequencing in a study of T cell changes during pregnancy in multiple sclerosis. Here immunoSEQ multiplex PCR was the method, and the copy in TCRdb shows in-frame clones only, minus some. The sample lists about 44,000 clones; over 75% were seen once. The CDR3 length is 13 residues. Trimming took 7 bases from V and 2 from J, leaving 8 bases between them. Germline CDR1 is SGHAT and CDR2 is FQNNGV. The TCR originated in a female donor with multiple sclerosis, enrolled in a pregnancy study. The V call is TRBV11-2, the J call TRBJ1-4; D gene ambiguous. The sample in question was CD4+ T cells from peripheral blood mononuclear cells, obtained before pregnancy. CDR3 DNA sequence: TGTGCCAGCACCCGAGGGACTAATGAAAAACTGTTTTTT. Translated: CASTRGTNEKLFF.